Presented here are 10 T cell receptor beta chains from one specimen sequenced in a study of T-cell reconstitution after alpha-beta-depleted transplantation in children. Unique molecular identifiers featured in how the TCRbeta library was prepared. TCRdb fed the PCR reads into MiXCR, producing one record per CDR3 protein. The repertoire has some 70,000 distinct CDR3 sequences, approximately 4.4% of them found once; the top ten carry 15% to 20%. Sample: PBMCs, mostly from graft donor cells, taken 180 days after TCRalphabeta/CD19-depleted stem cell transplant. The origin of the receptors is a boy under two years old who had a stem cell transplant for acute myeloid leukemia, so the T cells may come from the graft donor.

This clonotype was found many times. The chain couples TRBV21-1 to TRBJ2-5; the D call in the table, TRBD1, was not verified against the DNA. TRBV21-1 is marked as a pseudogene. This CDR3 has 21 amino acids. The CDR3: CASSKGYRDRVCVELQETQYF. In DNA, the CDR3 is TGTGCCAGCAGCAAAGGGTACCGGGACAGGGTTTGCGTAGAACTCCAAGAGACCCAGTACTTC.

This clonotype was observed at least ten times. The chain joins TRBV23-1 to TRBJ1-5; D ambiguous. TRBV23-1 is noted as an ORF with a role that remains uncertain. This CDR3 has 14 residues. Trimming left V 5 bases short and J 0 bases short, with 8 bases between. The CDR3 region has the DNA TGCGCCAGCAGTGGCACTTATAGCAATCAGCCCCAGCATTTT. Translating it yields CASSGTYSNQPQHF.

The sample holds many counts of this clonotype. This chain's CDR3 is CASSYQSYYEQYF. CDR3 DNA sequence: TGTGCCAGCAGTTACCAGTCATATTACGAGCAGTACTTC. The V call is TRBV6-6, the J call TRBJ2-7; no firm D call. In germline, CDR1 is MNHNY, CDR2 SVGAGI (reference sequence). There are 13 residues in the CDR3. V lost 2 bases and J 4 bases, leaving 9 bases between the germline ends.

This clonotype was counted many times. The CDR3 region has the DNA TGTGCCAGCAGCAAACAGGGAAGAACAGATACGCAGTATTTT. Translated: CASSKQGRTDTQYF. The rearrangement joins TRBV7-2 to TRBJ2-3; D possibly corresponds to TRBD1 (6 bases). The CDR3 has 14 residues. Trimming took off 5 bases at V and 3 bases at J, with 12 bases between the two ends. Germline V lookup: CDR1 SGHTA, CDR2 FQGNSA.

This clonotype appeared many times. The chain uses TRBV5-5 and TRBJ1-6; TRBD1 agrees at 8 bases. The germline V gene has CDR1 SGHKS and CDR2 YYEKEE (reference sequence). The CDR3 covers 15 residues. V lost 0 bases to trimming and J lost 9 bases; unmatched junction nucleotides: 5. CDR3: CASSLVQGASSPLHF. CDR3 sequence (DNA): TGTGCCAGCAGCTTGGTTCAGGGGGCGAGTTCACCCCTCCACTTT.

This clonotype was detected ten times or more. The V call is TRBV7-9, the J call TRBJ1-5; tentative D call: TRBD1 (6 bases). Germline V gene lookup returns CDR1 SEHNR and CDR2 FQNEAQ (reference sequence). CDR3 length equals 15 residues. Trimming took off 7 bases at V and 3 bases at J, with 16 bases between the two ends. The CDR3 DNA reads as TGTGCCAGCACCACGGGGGGGGCCCCCAATCAGCCCCAGCATTTT. Its translation is CASTTGGAPNQPQHF.

This clonotype was recorded many times. This chain uses TRBV7-2 with TRBJ2-5; TRBD1 agrees at 9 bases. CDR3 length: 16 amino acids. With 5 bases clipped from V and 4 bases from J, the junction kept 11 bases outside the gene matches. CDR1 and CDR2 from the germline V gene are SGHTA and FQGNSA. CDR3 sequence reads: CASSHYPGQGRETQYF. CDR3 bases: TGTGCCAGCAGCCATTACCCGGGACAGGGAAGAGAGACCCAGTACTTC.

This chain joins TRBV6-5 and TRBJ2-7, with 13 bases matching TRBD2. CDR3 size: 16 residues. Germline CDR1 and CDR2: MNHEY and SVGAGI. V shed 4 bases and J 2 bases; nucleotides not matched to a gene: 5. The CDR3 nucleotides read TGTGCCAGCAGTTCCCTAACTAGCGGGGGGGCCTACGAGCAGTACTTC. This encodes CASSSLTSGGAYEQYF.

The genes are TRBV7-9 and TRBJ2-1, with D perhaps matching TRBD1 (6 bases). The ends were cut back, 5 bases at V and 4 bases at J, with 12 bases in the middle. Germline lookup yields CDR1 SEHNR and CDR2 FQNEAQ (reference sequence). The CDR3 totals 14 residues. CDR3 coding DNA: TGTGCCAGCAGCCCCCCGACAGGTTACAATGAGCAGTTCTTC. It is translated as CASSPPTGYNEQFF.

This clonotype came up many times. The chain is built from TRBV5-1 and TRBJ1-4; 7 nucleotides agree with TRBD1. Losses at the gene ends were 1 base for V and 0 bases for J; bases not matched to a gene: 6. Germline V lookup: CDR1 SGHRS, CDR2 YFSETQ. The CDR3 covers 17 residues. The CDR3 region is CASSLRQGFATNEKLFF. CDR3 in DNA: TGCGCCAGCAGCTTGCGACAGGGATTTGCAACTAATGAAAAACTGTTTTTT.